The clone carrying this TCR beta chain appeared a few times. Its target is not known. The time point: persistent/refractory GD, antithyroid drugs over 5 years with positive TRAb. PBMCs were the source of the RNA used for TCR sequencing. Those enrolled as patients came out of an endocrinology department in Xi'an, China. This CDR3 contains 15 residues. In germline, CDR1 is SGHAT, CDR2 FQNNGV. The V end was cut by 2 bases, the J end by 4 bases, with 14 bases between. The source of the sample is a study of regulatory T cells in long-lasting Graves disease. The study's findings and limits: New patients shared fewer public clonotypes (about 1,000) than persistent patients did (about 3,000).

Sequencing libraries for TCR beta were prepared with iRepertoire HTBI primers and Arm-PCR of CDR3 regions. TCRdb reprocessed the multiplex PCR reads via MiXCR and lists one record per CDR3 protein. The sample consists of roughly 700,000 distinct CDR3 sequences, around 30% of them appearing once. This specimen was peripheral blood mononuclear cells (PBMCs), taken when the disease was refractory, from a patient treated with antithyroid drugs. The TCR comes from a female donor with Graves disease. The rearrangement uses TRBV11-2 and TRBJ1-1; a possible D gene is TRBD1 (6 bases). CDR3 sequence (DNA): TGTGCCAGCAGCTTACAAGGGGGGAGGGGCACTGAAGCTTTCTTT. It encodes CASSLQGGRGTEAFF.